This T cell receptor (beta chain) is from a study of graft-versus-host responses after intestinal transplantation. Study information: Multivisceral, liver-intestinal, or isolated intestinal grafts were transplanted into recipients. Each patient got anti-thymocyte globulin induction, then tacrolimus and steroids for approximately three years. The study, taken as a whole, reports: HvG clone declines early post-transplant were associated with peak circulating GvH levels. Marrow from the recipient contained GvH clones, some of which had appeared first in ileum or blood.

V lost 5 bases and J lost 1; bases outside the gene matches: 3. This CDR3 is 14 amino acids long. Per the germline V gene, CDR1 is LNHNV and CDR2 is YYDKDF (reference sequence). This clone was found once. Antigen unknown. The method was immunoSEQ multiplex PCR; TCRdb's version includes in-frame clones alone and lacks a portion of them. Among over 45,000 clones, about 94% were seen once, and the ten largest hold under 0.45%. The gene calls are TRBV15 and TRBJ1-1, with 8 bases lining up with TRBD1. The TCR comes from a human donor who was the organ donor for an intestinal transplant. This material consisted of unstimulated CD4+ T cells sorted from spleen or lymph node cells, taken before transplant. The chain's CDR3 is CATSVGQANTEAFF. Here the CDR3 DNA reads TGTGCCACCAGCGTGGGACAGGCGAACACTGAAGCTTTCTTT. Together with reference TRBV15 and TRBJ1-1, the CDR3 gives the full variable domain: DAMVIQNPRYQVTQFGKPVTLSCSQTLNHNVMYWYQQKSSQAPKLLFHYYDKDFNNEADTPDNFQSRRPNTSFCFLDIRSPGLGDTAMYLCATSVGQANTEAFFGQGTRLTVV.